Included here is one T cell receptor (beta chain) sequence, with context. It lacks a known antigen. Base qualities are not recorded, but no much larger clone differs from it by a single base. This sample was included in a study of blood T cell repertoires in COVID-19 (dated by TCRdb to 2020 to 2021). Regarding the complete study: Collaborator samples came from the United States, Italy and Spain and covered acute and convalescent phases of COVID-19. The prospective study material was composed of cDNA or gDNA derived from T cells, B-cell-depleted T cells, or PBMCs. The dataset comprised deeply sampled blood TCRbeta repertoires from subjects exposed to, actively infected with, or recovered from COVID-19. The repertoires were released in a freely available public database meant as a resource for research on the immune response to SARS-CoV-2. Samples were obtained from the ongoing ImmuneRACE study (first 160 participants) and from approximately 1,200 subjects provided by 6 global collaborators. A de-identified subject ID, COVID-19 status, age in years and sex were almost always included in the sample metadata. Where available, HLA class I and class II types were taken from metadata supplied by the sample provider and were not determined by assay-based typing.

Participants in the prospective study were enrolled through a virtual design, were aged about 18 to 89 years, and lived in roughly 26 United States geographic areas. In the prospective study, cohorts were assigned on the basis of participant-reported clinical history obtained from a screening survey and a study questionnaire. ImmuneRACE Cohort 3 recovered participants were defined by two consecutive negative NP/OP PCR tests, healthcare professional clearance, or symptom resolution. In the prospective study, whole blood, serum and a nasopharyngeal or oropharyngeal swab were collected from each participant by mobile phlebotomists. Over an approximately 2-month period, participants in the prospective study had the option of providing additional blood draws and questionnaires. Blood samples from the prospective study were shipped frozen or at room temperature prior to DNA extraction. Measured from the cysteine to the phenylalanine, the CDR3 is 15 residues long. Of the read, only the CDR3 DNA is kept; its 45 bases are in frame from base 1. V and J are truncated by 0 bases and 0 bases respectively, leaving an intervening sequence of 8 bases. From a lookup of the germline V gene, CDR1 and CDR2 are SGDLS and YYNGEE.

The immunoSEQ Assay, a bias-controlled multiplex PCR, was used to amplify TCRbeta CDR3 regions from genomic DNA. From the authors' description of their analysis: Within the assay, amplification of reference gene primers was used to estimate how many nucleated cells each sample contained. To quantify the absolute abundance of each unique TCRbeta CDR3 rearrangement, sequence reads were collapsed and filtered. For each sample, productive Simpson clonality was calculated as the square root of Simpson's diversity index across productive rearrangements. TCRdb took this table from immuneACCESS and kept in-frame rearrangements with V and J called. Such tables lack part of the clones; where checked against another copy, unresolved V genes explain under half of the gap, and the rest is unexplained. The V and J calls and clone size are taken from that table; D and trimming were inferred from the DNA. The table for this sample lists 200,000 to 250,000 clones; over 65% of them were counted only once. 3% to 4% of the sample is held by the ten biggest clonotypes.

Here is what the overall study found, with its caveats: The quantity of clinical and demographic metadata differed by source and by participant and was supplied without curation.

The V gene is TRBV9 and the J gene is TRBJ2-3; TRBD2 is perhaps the D gene, given 5 matching bases. The source material was PBMCs or T cells enriched from blood (not recorded which). This TCR was sampled from an older woman who had recovered from COVID-19. The DNA is TGTGCCAGCAGCGTAGGCGGGTTGAGCACAGATACGCAGTATTTT. Its translation reads: CASSVGGLSTDTQYF.